This TCR beta chain was observed in a study of cytotoxic CD8 clonotypes in ibrutinib-treated CLL. Sequenced by immunoSEQ multiplex PCR; TCRdb stores in-frame clones only, minus some. The table lists 110,000 or so clones, approximately 58% of them singletons. The V segment lost 9 bases and the J segment 3 bases; nucleotides outside the gene matches: 7. Germline values: CDR1 MDHEN, CDR2 SYDVKM. CDR3 length: 14 residues. The input for sequencing was PBMCs, taken after 24 months of ibrutinib treatment. The rearrangement uses TRBV28 and TRBJ1-1; 10 bases match TRBD1. The sequence was collected from a human donor with chronic lymphocytic leukemia. The CDR3 protein is CASNRGTGDTEAFF. The CDR3, as DNA: TGTGCCAGTAACCGGGGGACAGGGGACACTGAAGCTTTCTTT. Supplemented by reference TRBV28 and TRBJ1-1, the full variable domain reads DVKVTQSSRYLVKRTGEKVFLECVQDMDHENMFWYRQDPGLGLRLIYFSYDVKMKEKGDIPEGYSVSREKKERFSLILESASTNQTSMYLCASNRGTGDTEAFFGQGTRLTVV.